What follows are 14 T cell receptor beta chains derived from one specimen sequenced in a study of blood T cell repertoires in COVID-19 (dated by TCRdb to 2020 to 2022). Libraries were built with the immunoSEQ multiplex PCR assay. TCRdb carries this immuneACCESS record with in-frame sequences only. Its versions omit some clonotypes, under half of them owing to an unresolved V gene in the studies checked, with the rest unexplained. The sample table contains 200,000 to 250,000 clones; only one count was recorded for 70% to 90% of them. Of the sample, 1.3% to 1.5% falls within the top ten clones. Sequenced sample: peripheral blood. The receptors were gathered from a man older than 75 with acute or convalescent COVID-19.

This chain uses TRBV5-4 with TRBJ1-1; 8 bases match TRBD1. V dropped 2 bases and J dropped 6; count of bases not matched to a gene: 3. CDR1 is SGHNT and CDR2 is YYREEE in the germline V gene (reference sequence). The CDR3 has 13 amino acids. This chain's CDR3 is CASSFGQGAEAFF. The DNA for the CDR3 is TGTGCCAGCAGCTTCGGACAGGGCGCTGAAGCTTTCTTT.

The chain recombines TRBV5-1 with TRBJ2-2; perhaps TRBD1 as D (6 bases). This CDR3 has 17 amino acids. The germline CDR1 and CDR2 sequences are SGHRS and YFSETQ. V lost 0 bases and J 5 bases, leaving 17 bases between the germline ends. The CDR3, as DNA: TGCGCCAGCAGCTTGGCCCGGACAGAAAGGTTTACCGGGGAGCTGTTTTTT. This codes for CASSLARTERFTGELFF. The full variable domain, in which reference TRBV5-1 and TRBJ2-2 provide the parts outside the CDR3, is KAGVTQTPRYLIKTRGQQVTLSCSPISGHRSVSWYQQTPGQGLQFLFEYFSETQRNKGNFPGRFSGRQFSNSRSEMNVSTLELGDSALYLCASSLARTERFTGELFFGEGSRLTVL.

CDR3 DNA: TGTGCCAGTAGTATAGCGGGAGGGGAAACAGATACGCAGTATTTT. Its translation: CASSIAGGETDTQYF. This sequence joins TRBV19 and TRBJ2-3; 8 positions agree with TRBD2. Germline V CDR1 and CDR2: LNHDA, SQIVND (reference sequence). The V segment lost 1 base and the J segment 3 bases; nucleotides outside the gene matches: 3. This CDR3 is 15 amino acids long.

The V call is TRBV5-4, the J call TRBJ2-7, with 12 positions matching TRBD2. Losses at the gene ends were 3 bases for V and 4 bases for J; bases not matched to a gene: 8. The CDR3 is 16 residues long. The germline V gene has CDR1 SGHNT and CDR2 YYREEE (reference sequence). The CDR3 is CASSSMTSGREYEQYF. CDR3 nucleotide sequence: TGTGCCAGCAGCTCTATGACTAGCGGGAGAGAATACGAGCAGTACTTC.

This clone was detected once. This chain uses TRBV28 with TRBJ2-7; TRBD1 is a possible D gene (6 bases). The length of the CDR3 is 15 residues. V lost 6 bases, J lost 5 bases, and 20 bases lay in between. Per germline, CDR1 MDHEN and CDR2 SYDVKM. The chain's CDR3 is CASRPTGSLSHEQYF. The CDR3 coding sequence is TGTGCCAGCAGACCCACAGGGTCTCTTTCACACGAGCAGTACTTC. The full variable domain, completed using reference TRBV28 and TRBJ2-7, is DVKVTQSSRYLVKRTGEKVFLECVQDMDHENMFWYRQDPGLGLRLIYFSYDVKMKEKGDIPEGYSVSREKKERFSLILESASTNQTSMYLCASRPTGSLSHEQYFGPGTRLTVT.

The genes are TRBV12-5 and TRBJ1-6; unclear D gene. CDR3 length: 16 residues. V lost 1 base and J lost 5, with 12 bases in between. CDR1 is LGHNT, CDR2 FRNRAP, per germline. In DNA form, the CDR3 reads TGTGCTAGTGGTTTGGGTTATGCAGATGATAATTCACCCCTCCACTTT. Its protein product is CASGLGYADDNSPLHF.

The J gene is TRBJ1-5, the V gene TRBV6-2 or TRBV6-3; 7 nucleotides agree with TRBD1. The length of the CDR3 is 13 residues. CDR1 is MNHEY and CDR2 is SVGEGT in the germline V gene. J was trimmed by 5 bases and V by 4 bases; bases with no gene match: 2. The CDR3 DNA reads as TGTGCCAGCAGTTCGACAGGGTATCAGCCCCAGCATTTT. Amino acids: CASSSTGYQPQHF.

V is TRBV19 and J is TRBJ2-7, with TRBD1 matching over 7 bases. Germline CDR1 reads LNHDA; CDR2 reads SQIVND (reference sequence). J was trimmed by 2 bases and V by 4 bases; bases with no gene match: 17. This CDR3 comprises 18 residues. Written as DNA, the CDR3 is TGTGCCAGTAGTAGTCCCGGTGAGACAGGGAAGGGTGCCTACGAGCAGTACTTC. It codes for CASSSPGETGKGAYEQYF.

The CDR3 DNA reads TGTGCCAGCAGTTACTCGAACGGGCGGGGAGAGACCCAGTACTTC. Its protein product is CASSYSNGRGETQYF. This chain connects TRBV6-5 to TRBJ2-5, with TRBD2 as a possible D gene (6 bases). Trimming removed 0 bases at V and 4 bases at J, with 12 bases between. The CDR3 runs to 15 residues. Germline V lookup: CDR1 MNHEY, CDR2 SVGAGI.

The CDR3 is CARSLKAGALHRGEQYF. CDR3 coding DNA: TGTGCCAGAAGCTTAAAGGCAGGGGCCCTCCATCGTGGCGAGCAGTACTTC. This sequence joins TRBV7-5 and TRBJ2-7; the table's D call, TRBD1, was not checked against the DNA. TRBV7-5 constitutes a pseudogene. The CDR3 sequence is 17 residues long.

J is TRBJ2-3 and V is TRBV4-3; D might be TRBD1 (5 bases). The V gene's germline CDR1 is LGHNA and CDR2 YSLEER. Deletions cut 3 bases from V and 1 base from J, with 11 bases between. CDR3 length equals 15 residues. The CDR3 is CASSQIGAGTDTQYF. For the CDR3, the DNA is TGCGCCAGCAGCCAGATAGGGGCGGGCACAGATACGCAGTATTTT.

The chain combines TRBV24-1 with TRBJ2-4, with D perhaps TRBD2 (6 bases). Germline CDR1 is KGHDR and CDR2 is SFDVKD. The CDR3 has 16 amino acids. V dropped 4 bases and J dropped 0 bases, with 12 bases sitting between them. CDR3 in amino acids: CATSDSTGEAKNIQYF. CDR3 coding DNA: TGTGCCACCAGTGACTCCACGGGGGAAGCCAAAAACATTCAGTACTTC.

CDR3 sequence: CASSLDPAGSNEQFF. The DNA for the CDR3 is TGTGCCAGCAGCTTAGATCCGGCAGGAAGCAATGAGCAGTTCTTC. The chain combines TRBV11-2 with TRBJ2-1, with D hard to call. Germline V gene data show CDR1 as SGHAT and CDR2 as FQNNGV. V was clipped by 0 bases and J by 6 bases, with 12 bases between them. This CDR3 has 15 amino acids. Looking up the rest from reference TRBV11-2 and TRBJ2-1 gives the full variable domain: EAGVAQSPRYKIIEKRQSVAFWCNPISGHATLYWYQQILGQGPKLLIQFQNNGVVDDSQLPKDRFSAERLKGVDSTLKIQPAKLEDSAVYLCASSLDPAGSNEQFFGPGTRLTVL.

The chain links TRBV6-5 to TRBJ1-1, with TRBD1 identical over 12 bases. The CDR3 is made up of 15 amino acids. Germline CDR1 reads MNHEY; CDR2 reads SVGAGI. V dropped 6 bases and J dropped 2; count of bases not matched to a gene: 4. CDR3 loop: CASRGTGGLNTEAFF. The CDR3 bases are TGTGCCAGCAGGGGGACAGGGGGCCTAAACACTGAAGCTTTCTTT.